Shown below are 6 T cell receptor beta chains from a single sample sequenced in a study of OX40 agonist ivuxolimab in advanced cancers. Measured with immunoSEQ multiplex PCR; TCRdb has only the in-frame clones, and not every one. The sample lists approximately 74,000 clones; 80% to 95% were seen once. Material: CD4+ or CD8+ T cells sorted from blood, obtained in a trial of the OX40 agonist ivuxolimab. These TCRs come from an adult with an advanced solid tumor such as melanoma, head and neck, liver or kidney cancer.

Comments on this clone: This specimen includes other DNA sequences encoding the same CDR3. The genes are TRBV5-1 and TRBJ2-2, with 7 nucleotides matching TRBD2. The CDR3 has 15 amino acids. Germline lookup yields CDR1 SGHRS and CDR2 YFSETQ. Trimming cost V 1 base and J 2 bases; bases outside gene matches: 2. CDR3 sequence: CASSLPSGNTGELFF. The CDR3 DNA sequence: TGCGCCAGCAGCTTGCCTAGCGGTAACACCGGGGAGCTGTTTTTT.

The chain recombines TRBV7-9 with TRBJ2-7, with 7 bases that match TRBD1. The germline CDR1 and CDR2 sequences are SEHNR and FQNEAQ (reference sequence). The CDR3 consists of 17 residues. The V and J ends lost 5 bases and 2 bases, in that order; junction bases with no gene match: 15. This chain's CDR3 is CASSQGIDRVHAYEQYF. The CDR3 DNA reads as TGTGCCAGCAGCCAAGGAATAGACAGGGTACACGCCTACGAGCAGTACTTC.

The rearrangement links TRBV4-1 to TRBJ2-5; a weak D match, TRBD2 (6 bases). This CDR3 comprises 15 residues. From germline, CDR1 is MGHRA and CDR2 YSYEKL. The V end was cut by 0 bases, the J end by 3 bases, with 11 bases between. CDR3 in amino acids: CASSQEGGVEETQYF. For the CDR3, the DNA is TGCGCCAGCAGCCAAGAGGGGGGAGTGGAAGAGACCCAGTACTTC.

The CDR3 is CASSLVEETQYF. The CDR3 DNA reads as TGTGCCAGCAGTTTGGTAGAAGAGACCCAGTACTTC. The chain uses TRBV6-6 and TRBJ2-5; D not resolved. V was clipped by 4 bases and J by 3 bases, with 6 bases between them. The CDR3 loop spans 12 amino acids. CDR1 MNHNY and CDR2 SVGAGI come from the germline V gene (reference sequence).

The chain has TRBV20-1 and TRBJ2-7, with no clear D. The CDR3 is made up of 10 amino acids. V lost 6 bases, J lost 4 bases, and 7 bases lay in between. Germline V CDR1 and CDR2: DFQATT, SNEGSKA (reference sequence). CDR3 sequence (DNA): TGCAGTGCCCTTGATTACGAGCAGTACTTC. It translates to CSALDYEQYF.

The chain has TRBV6-6 and TRBJ2-2; D possibly corresponds to TRBD1 (6 bases). Germline V lookup: CDR1 MNHNY, CDR2 SVGAGI (reference sequence). There are 16 residues in the CDR3. The V end was cut by 2 bases, the J end by 7 bases, with 17 bases between. The CDR3, as DNA: TGTGCCAGCAGTTACGTGAAAGGGGGACGGGACGGGGAGCTGTTTTTT. Protein: CASSYVKGGRDGELFF.